The clone carrying this TCR beta chain was detected a few times. Its antigen is unidentified. A universal primer site was created by template switching, with the cDNA bearing unique molecular identifiers. TCRdb re-called the 5' RACE reads through MiXCR, storing one row per CDR3 protein. The sample carries 400,000 or so distinct CDR3 sequences, approximately 8.7% recorded once. V was trimmed by 2 bases and J by 5 bases, leaving 15 bases between them. CDR3 size: 15 residues. CDR1 and CDR2 (germline): MGHRA, YSYEKL. These data belong to a study of identical twins. Overall study findings and caveats: Because invariant MAIT and iNKT cells could be present, zero-insertion analyses could be partly confounded. Within beta out-of-frame sequences, the excess sharing observed between twins was weaker.

The clonotype comes from a woman aged 45-59 years in good health. The V and J genes are TRBV4-1 and TRBJ2-5, with D tentatively TRBD2 (6 bases). The material sequenced was naive T cells sorted from blood. The CDR3 protein is CASSQWDSRGETQYF. The CDR3 DNA reads as TGCGCCAGCAGCCAATGGGACTCCCGAGGGGAGACCCAGTACTTC.